A selection of T cell receptor beta chains follows, all from one sample in a study of PD-1 blockade in classical Hodgkin lymphoma. Assay: immunoSEQ multiplex PCR; the TCRdb copy retains only in-frame clones and omits some. This table has around 60,000 clones, 88% appearing once. The sample was peripheral blood mononuclear cells (PBMCs), taken before the second cycle of nivolumab. The receptors stem from a human donor with classical Hodgkin lymphoma. CDR3s include the opening cysteine and the closing phenylalanine or tryptophan. D genes are given only for firm matches. Size tells how often a clone was seen (once, few, many) or the class of an expanded clone, and some rows leave it out.

once - TRBJ1-1 TRBV5-1 CASSTAGTLNTEAFF TGCGCCAGCAGCACGGCAGGAACCTTGAACACTGAAGCTTTCTTT
- - TRBJ2-5 TRBV6-1 CASSDGLGGTQYF TGTGCCAGCAGTGATGGGCTAGGTGGGACCCAGTACTTC
few - TRBJ2-4 TRBV6-5 CASSYLDIQYF TGTGCCAGCAGTTATCTAGACATTCAGTACTTC
- - TRBJ1-3 TRBV19 CASMMVRAGNTIYF TGTGCCAGTATGATGGTTCGGGCTGGAAACACCATATATTTT
- - TRBJ1-1 TRBV5-1 CASSLDARGSMNTEAFF TGCGCCAGCAGCTTGGACGCGCGTGGCAGCATGAACACTGAAGCTTTCTTT
- - TRBJ1-5 TRBV6-6 CASSYSGRDQPQHF TGTGCCAGCAGTTACTCAGGGAGAGATCAGCCCCAGCATTTT
- - TRBJ2-5 TRBV5-1 CASSLRSGGFAETQYF TGCGCCAGCAGCTTGAGGTCCGGGGGTTTCGCAGAGACCCAGTACTTC
- TRBD1 TRBJ2-1 TRBV5-1 CASSLGQGYNEQFF TGCGCCAGCAGCTTGGGACAGGGCTACAATGAGCAGTTCTTC
- TRBD1 TRBJ2-3 TRBV29-1 CSAGGTQGESTDTQYF TGCAGCGCTGGCGGGACACAGGGGGAGTCCACAGATACGCAGTATTTT
- TRBD1 TRBJ2-2 TRBV7-3 CASSPGPGGTGELFF TGTGCCAGCAGCCCCGGCCCAGGGGGCACCGGGGAGCTGTTTTTT
- - TRBJ2-2 TRBV30 CAWSVRRLETGELFF TGTGCCTGGAGTGTACGGCGGTTAGAGACCGGGGAGCTGTTTTTT
- - TRBJ1-3 TRBV5-6 CASRRVSSSGGTIYF TGTGCCAGCAGACGAGTATCCTCCTCGGGGGGCACCATATATTTT
- - TRBJ1-1 TRBV5-1 CASSLGREGTEAFF TGCGCCAGCAGCTTGGGCAGGGAAGGCACTGAAGCTTTCTTT
- - TRBJ1-5 TRBV2 CASSESGRNQPQHF TGTGCCAGCAGTGAATCAGGGAGAAATCAGCCCCAGCATTTT
- TRBD1 TRBJ1-2 TRBV7-9 CASSQRDRLDTF TGTGCCAGCAGCCAGAGGGACAGGCTGGACACCTTC
- - TRBJ2-1 TRBV6-1 CASSVGLSSYNEQFF TGTGCCAGCAGTGTGGGTTTGAGCTCCTACAATGAGCAGTTCTTC
- TRBD2 TRBJ2-1 TRBV5-4 CASSRGGPGEQFF TGTGCCAGCAGCCGGGGGGGGCCCGGTGAGCAGTTCTTC
- - TRBJ2-3 TRBV10-3 CAISEGVESDTQYF TGTGCCATCAGTGAAGGAGTAGAATCAGATACGCAGTATTTT
few TRBD2 TRBJ2-5 TRBV6-5 CASSLAGGVETQYF TGTGCCAGCAGTTTAGCGGGGGGGGTGGAGACCCAGTACTTC
- TRBD2 TRBJ2-7 TRBV28 CASRMAAGGPRSYEQYF TGTGCCAGCAGGATGGCAGCGGGGGGGCCTCGTTCCTACGAGCAGTACTTC
- - TRBJ2-3 TRBV5-1 CASTWSPYTDTQYF TGCGCCAGCACCTGGTCCCCCTACACAGATACGCAGTATTTT
- - TRBJ1-6 TRBV6-5 CASRPGEGRRSPLHF TGTGCCAGCAGGCCTGGTGAGGGGCGGCGGTCACCCCTCCACTTT
- - TRBJ1-4 TRBV5-1 CASSLGGSSGEKLFF TGCGCCAGCAGCTTGGGGGGGAGCAGTGGAGAAAAACTGTTTTTT
once - TRBJ1-2 TRBV4-1 CASSQGGVGYGYTF TGCGCCAGCAGCCAAGGAGGGGTTGGGTATGGCTACACCTTC
- TRBD2 TRBJ2-3 TRBV19 CASRTGLAAGDTQYF TGTGCCAGTAGAACGGGACTAGCGGCGGGGGATACGCAGTATTTT
- - TRBJ1-2 TRBV6-6 CASSPTGGYGYTF TGTGCCAGCAGTCCGACAGGAGGATATGGCTACACCTTC
- TRBD1 TRBJ2-3 TRBV5-1 CASSPGQGTDTQYF TGCGCCAGCAGCCCCGGACAGGGCACAGATACGCAGTATTTT
few - TRBJ1-6 TRBV19 CASSIVDGSYNSPLHF TGTGCCAGTAGTATAGTTGACGGCTCCTATAATTCACCCCTCCACTTT
- - TRBJ1-6 TRBV19 CARPILWLSYNSPLHF TGTGCCAGACCGATCTTATGGCTGTCCTATAATTCACCCCTCCACTTT
once - TRBJ1-2 TRBV25-1 CASRNSGSGYGYTF TGTGCCAGCAGGAACAGCGGCTCTGGCTATGGCTACACCTTC
once - TRBJ2-3 TRBV6-6 CASSFGDPGDTQYF TGTGCCAGCAGTTTCGGGGATCCTGGAGATACGCAGTATTTT
- TRBD1 TRBJ1-1 TRBV5-1 CASSGQGGNTEAFF TGCGCCAGCAGCGGACAGGGCGGGAACACTGAAGCTTTCTTT
- - TRBJ2-5 TRBV30 CAWSGGRLQETQYF TGTGCCTGGAGTGGAGGGAGACTCCAAGAGACCCAGTACTTC
- TRBD1 TRBJ1-2 TRBV28 CASSWTGVGYTF TGTGCCAGCAGTTGGACAGGGGTAGGCTACACCTTC
- TRBD1 TRBJ2-2 TRBV9 CATQGQANTGELFF TGTGCCACCCAGGGACAGGCAAACACCGGGGAGCTGTTTTTT
- - TRBJ2-3 TRBV6-1 CASQLVTDTQYF TGTGCCAGCCAGTTGGTTACAGATACGCAGTATTTT
- - TRBJ1-1 TRBV5-1 CASSLVAGVVEAFF TGCGCCAGCAGCTTGGTGGCAGGGGTCGTGGAAGCTTTCTTT
few - TRBJ2-3 TRBV27 CASSLGLLTDTQYF TGTGCCAGCAGTTTAGGCCTTCTCACAGATACGCAGTATTTT
few - TRBJ2-1 TRBV5-1 CASSWGPGNNEQFF TGCGCCAGCAGCTGGGGACCGGGTAACAATGAGCAGTTCTTC
- TRBD2 TRBJ2-3 TRBV10-1 CATFVRGATDTQYF TGCGCCACCTTCGTGCGGGGGGCGACAGATACGCAGTATTTT
- - TRBJ2-7 TRBV30 CAWSGIHYEQYF TGTGCCTGGAGCGGGATCCACTACGAGCAGTACTTC